Shown below are 10 T cell receptor beta chains from a single sample sequenced in a study of identical twins. TCRdb re-called the 5' RACE reads through MiXCR, storing one row per CDR3 protein. The sample consists of 350,000 to 500,000 distinct CDR3 sequences, about a fifth of them appearing once. What was sequenced was naive T cells sorted from blood. The receptors come from a man between 50 and 59 years old in good health.

This clonotype was seen ten or more times. The V gene is TRBV6-1, the J gene TRBJ2-3; TRBD2 matches 14 bases. With V trimmed by 5 bases and J by 2 bases, 12 bases remained unmatched. The V gene's germline CDR1 is MNHNS and CDR2 SASEGT. The CDR3 runs 19 residues. The DNA of the CDR3 is TGTGCCAGCAGTACGCCCCTGGGACTAGCGGGGGTTTTCACAGATACGCAGTATTTT. It translates to CASSTPLGLAGVFTDTQYF.

The V gene is TRBV6-5, the J gene TRBJ2-5; D may be TRBD1 or TRBD2 (5 bases each). Between the trimmed V and J ends, which lost 5 bases and 5 bases, there was a span of 18 bases. The CDR3 spans 15 residues. Germline V gene data show CDR1 as MNHEY and CDR2 as SVGAGI. CDR3 DNA: TGTGCCAGCAGTCTACGGTTTGGGGGAGTTGAGACCCAGTACTTC. Its protein is CASSLRFGGVETQYF.

This clonotype has just a few counts. The chain recombines TRBV6-2 or TRBV6-3 with TRBJ1-1; weak D call: TRBD1 (5 bases). The CDR3 extends over 13 amino acids. Germline V gene sequence: CDR1 MNHEY, CDR2 SVGEGT. Trimming removed 5 bases at V and 12 bases at J, with 19 bases between. The CDR3 DNA is TGTGCCAGCAGTACAAATTCGGGACGTTCCTCTTTCTTT. As protein: CASSTNSGRSSFF.

Only a few counts were recorded for this clonotype. The rearrangement joins TRBV4-1 to TRBJ2-1; TRBD2 matches 13 bases. J gave up 0 bases and V 0 bases, and 11 bases lay outside the gene matches. Germline V gene data show CDR1 as MGHRA and CDR2 as YSYEKL. There are 21 residues in the CDR3. The DNA of the CDR3 is TGCGCCAGCAGCCAAGATATGCGGTTGAGACTAGCGGGGGGCTCCTACAATGAGCAGTTCTTC. It encodes CASSQDMRLRLAGGSYNEQFF.

This clonotype was detected a few times. The chain employs TRBV2 and TRBJ2-7, with D possibly being TRBD2 (6 bases). CDR3 size: 12 residues. Looked up from germline, CDR1 is SNHLY and CDR2 is FYNNEI. Between the trimmed V and J ends, which lost 8 bases and 0 bases, there was a span of 8 bases. Here the CDR3 reads CASAGSSYEQYF. For the CDR3, the DNA is TGTGCCAGCGCCGGGAGCTCCTACGAGCAGTACTTC.

This clonotype has at least ten counts. V usage is TRBV5-1 and J usage is TRBJ2-3, with D hard to call. Germline V gene data show CDR1 as SGHRS and CDR2 as YFSETQ. With 0 bases removed from V and 2 bases from J, the gap between germline ends came to 7 bases. This CDR3 region has 14 residues. The CDR3 DNA sequence: TGCGCCAGCAGCTTGGGCTCTTTCACAGATACGCAGTATTTT. This translates into CASSLGSFTDTQYF.

This clonotype was recorded a few times. The rearrangement uses TRBV28 and TRBJ2-1, with 11 bases fitting TRBD2. This CDR3 region has 16 residues. The ends lost 6 bases at V and 2 bases at J; junction bases unmatched: 6. Germline loops: CDR1 MDHEN, CDR2 SYDVKM. The DNA for the CDR3 is TGTGCCAGCAGCACACTAGCGGGAGAGACCTACAATGAGCAGTTCTTC. It is translated as CASSTLAGETYNEQFF. The full variable domain, in which reference TRBV28 and TRBJ2-1 provide the parts outside the CDR3, is DVKVTQSSRYLVKRTGEKVFLECVQDMDHENMFWYRQDPGLGLRLIYFSYDVKMKEKGDIPEGYSVSREKKERFSLILESASTNQTSMYLCASSTLAGETYNEQFFGPGTRLTVL.

In this sample, this clonotype turned up a few times. CDR3 sequence (DNA): TGTGCCAGCAGTTTGGGGGAAGAAGGGTTTCAGACCCAGTACTTC. Protein: CASSLGEEGFQTQYF. J is TRBJ2-5 and V is TRBV12-3 or TRBV12-4; TRBD1 or TRBD2 may be the D gene (5 bases each). Between the trimmed V and J ends, which lost 3 bases and 6 bases, there was a span of 17 bases. The CDR3 is 15 amino acids.

In this sample, this clonotype turned up many times. CDR3 nucleotides: TGTGCCAGCAGCTTACCCCGGGATCCAGGGAGGGTAAAGATCACCTACAATGAGCAGTTCTTC. Translating gives CASSLPRDPGRVKITYNEQFF. The chain employs TRBV11-2 and TRBJ2-1, with TRBD2 matching over 7 bases. This CDR3 spans 21 amino acids. CDR1 and CDR2 from the germline V gene are SGHAT and FQNNGV. The trim removed 2 bases at V and 2 bases at J, leaving 21 bases unmatched. The full variable domain, completed using reference TRBV11-2 and TRBJ2-1, is EAGVAQSPRYKIIEKRQSVAFWCNPISGHATLYWYQQILGQGPKLLIQFQNNGVVDDSQLPKDRFSAERLKGVDSTLKIQPAKLEDSAVYLCASSLPRDPGRVKITYNEQFFGPGTRLTVL.

This clonotype appeared many times. The chain has TRBV4-3 and TRBJ2-5; no definite D call. Trimming took 8 bases from V and 2 from J, leaving 3 bases between them. Germline CDR1 LGHNA, CDR2 YSLEER. This CDR3 contains 10 residues. The CDR3 bases are TGCGCCAGCCCTCAAGAGACCCAGTACTTC. This sequence encodes CASPQETQYF.